The clone carrying this TCR beta chain is a singleton in its sample. The data are from a study of blood T cell repertoires in COVID-19. Study-level background: Researchers got acute and convalescent COVID-19 samples from the United States, Italy and Spain. PBMCs, B-cell-depleted T cells, or T cells were the source of the cDNA or gDNA that made up the material.

Germline lookup yields CDR1 SNHLY and CDR2 FYNNEI. Trimming shortened V by 3 bases and J by 4 bases, and 22 bases separated the two germline ends. This CDR3 comprises 18 residues. In the source study's methods: Scientists estimated how many nucleated cells there were by amplifying reference gene primers. Clones were read by immunoSEQ multiplex PCR, and TCRdb kept only the in-frame ones, dropping some. V, J and clone size reflect that table, while D and trimming were determined from the DNA. Of more than 250,000 clones detected, around 85% appear once; the ten largest clones hold about 2.2%. Input material: peripheral blood. The chain joins TRBV2 to TRBJ1-3, with D tentatively TRBD1 (5 bases). This sequence was found in a woman aged 30 to 39 who had recovered from COVID-19. The CDR3 loop is CASSEEGRPRRGGNTIYF. The CDR3 DNA reads as TGTGCCAGCAGTGAGGAGGGTCGGCCTAGGAGGGGAGGAAACACCATATATTTT. The full variable domain, completed using reference TRBV2 and TRBJ1-3, is EPEVTQTPSHQVTQMGQEVILRCVPISNHLYFYWYRQILGQKVEFLVSFYNNEISEKSEIFDDQFSVERPDGSNFTLKIRSTKLEDSAMYFCASSEEGRPRRGGNTIYFGEGSWLTVV.